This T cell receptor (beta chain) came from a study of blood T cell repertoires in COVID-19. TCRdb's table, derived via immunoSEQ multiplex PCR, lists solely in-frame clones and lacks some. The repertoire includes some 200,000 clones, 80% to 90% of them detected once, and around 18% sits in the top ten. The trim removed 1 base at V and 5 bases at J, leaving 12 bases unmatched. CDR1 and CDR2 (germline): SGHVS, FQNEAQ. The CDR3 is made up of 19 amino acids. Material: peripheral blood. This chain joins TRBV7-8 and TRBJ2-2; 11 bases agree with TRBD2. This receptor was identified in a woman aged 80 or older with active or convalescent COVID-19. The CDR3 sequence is CASSLVGSGGARYTGELFF. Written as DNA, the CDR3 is TGTGCCAGCAGCTTAGTTGGTAGCGGGGGGGCCAGATATACCGGGGAGCTGTTTTTT. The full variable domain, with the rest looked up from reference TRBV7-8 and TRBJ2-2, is GAGVSQSPRYKVAKRGQDVALRCDPISGHVSLFWYQQALGQGPEFLTYFQNEAQLDKSGLPSDRFFAERPEGSVSTLKIQRTQQEDSAVYLCASSLVGSGGARYTGELFFGEGSRLTVL.